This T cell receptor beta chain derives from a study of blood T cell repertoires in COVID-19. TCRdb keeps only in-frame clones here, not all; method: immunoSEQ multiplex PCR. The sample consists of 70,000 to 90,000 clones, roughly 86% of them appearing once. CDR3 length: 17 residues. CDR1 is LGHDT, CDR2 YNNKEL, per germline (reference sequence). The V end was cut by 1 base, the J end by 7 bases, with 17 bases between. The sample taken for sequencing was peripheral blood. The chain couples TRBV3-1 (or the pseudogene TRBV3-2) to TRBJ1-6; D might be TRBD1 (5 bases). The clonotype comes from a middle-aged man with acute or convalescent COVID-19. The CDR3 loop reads CASSQAYRDRANSPLHF. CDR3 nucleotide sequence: TGTGCCAGCAGCCAAGCGTATCGAGACAGAGCCAATTCACCCCTCCACTTT.